This T cell receptor beta chain was captured by sequencing in a study of CD8+ T cells in alopecia areata. Study-wide results and limits: Greater clonality was observed in lesional scalp samples, especially alopecia totalis/universalis, versus normal scalp.

Sequencing relied on a cDNA template that was reverse transcribed from extracted RNA. Profiling relied on immunoSEQ multiplex PCR, and the TCRdb table lists in-frame clones only, not all of them. Among fewer than 200,000 clones listed, about 61% were seen once. This clone has at least ten counts. Antigen unknown. Described treatment: oral pan-JAK inhibitor, 5-10 mg twice daily. Germline assignment: CDR1 MNHNY and CDR2 SVGAGI (reference sequence). This CDR3 has 15 residues. V was trimmed by 6 bases and J by 0 bases, leaving 12 bases between them. This TCR derives from a human donor with alopecia areata. The sequencing here drew on CD4+ T cells sorted from blood, taken at approximately week 55, from a patient treated with tofacitinib. The chain uses TRBV6-6 and TRBJ1-3, with D perhaps TRBD1 (5 bases). The CDR3 DNA follows: TGTGCCAGCAGCCCAGACAGACGCTCTGGAAACACCATATATTTT. Protein product: CASSPDRRSGNTIYF.